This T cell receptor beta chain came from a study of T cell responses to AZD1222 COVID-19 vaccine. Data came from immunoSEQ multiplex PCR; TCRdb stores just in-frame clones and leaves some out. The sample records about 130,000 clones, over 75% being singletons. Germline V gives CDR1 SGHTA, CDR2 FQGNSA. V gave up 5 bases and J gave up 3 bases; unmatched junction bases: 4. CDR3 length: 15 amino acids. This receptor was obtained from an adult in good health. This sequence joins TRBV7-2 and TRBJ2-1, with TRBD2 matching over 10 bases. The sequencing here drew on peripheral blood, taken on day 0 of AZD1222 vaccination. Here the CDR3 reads CASSQRGGRYNEQFF. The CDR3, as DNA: TGTGCCAGCAGCCAGCGGGGGGGACGCTACAATGAGCAGTTCTTC. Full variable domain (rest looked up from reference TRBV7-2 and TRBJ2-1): GAGVSQSPSNKVTEKGKDVELRCDPISGHTALYWYRQSLGQGLEFLIYFQGNSAPDKSGLPSDRFSAERTGGSVSTLTIQRTQQEDSAVYLCASSQRGGRYNEQFFGPGTRLTVL.